The source of this T cell receptor (beta chain) is a study of response to subunit inactivated influenza vaccine (dated by TCRdb to between 2017 and 2018). With respect to the entire study: To follow how T cells responded to a trivalent subunit inactivated influenza vaccine, the researchers relied on deep quantitative profiling of the T cell receptor repertoire. Study-level results and caveats: The authors proposed that each seasonal influenza vaccination may bring in only a limited number of new T cells.

The library came from RT-PCR. Instrument on record: Illumina HiSeq 2500. TCRdb passed the public sequencing reads through fastp at Q25 and MiXCR, retaining productive beta sequences. Merged by CDR3 protein, the rows form single entries marked with the most common genes and DNA. Across this sample there are some 800,000 distinct CDR3 sequences, with approximately 21% seen only once. Approximately 10% of the sample is held by the ten biggest clonotypes. CDR1 and CDR2, per the germline V gene (reference sequence), are MNHNY and SVGAGI. The CDR3 starts with the cysteine, ends with the phenylalanine, and has 13 residues. The DNA shown is the 39-base CDR3, in frame from base 1. Trimming leaves V shorter by 6 bases and J shorter by 2 bases, with the junction holding 1 base beyond the gene matches. This clonotype came up a few times. Its antigen is still unknown. Nothing much larger sits one base from this clone, and base qualities are not available.

The sequencing here drew on PBMCs from blood, taken roughly 5 days after vaccination. The receptor was isolated from a man aged 50 or older who received an inactivated influenza vaccine. Donor details come from another sample of the same person, matched by shared clones. The sequence links TRBV6-6 to TRBJ2-3; 8 central nucleotides agree with TRBD1. The bases read TGTGCCAGCAGGGACAGGGACACAGATACGCAGTATTTT. Translation gives CASRDRDTDTQYF.